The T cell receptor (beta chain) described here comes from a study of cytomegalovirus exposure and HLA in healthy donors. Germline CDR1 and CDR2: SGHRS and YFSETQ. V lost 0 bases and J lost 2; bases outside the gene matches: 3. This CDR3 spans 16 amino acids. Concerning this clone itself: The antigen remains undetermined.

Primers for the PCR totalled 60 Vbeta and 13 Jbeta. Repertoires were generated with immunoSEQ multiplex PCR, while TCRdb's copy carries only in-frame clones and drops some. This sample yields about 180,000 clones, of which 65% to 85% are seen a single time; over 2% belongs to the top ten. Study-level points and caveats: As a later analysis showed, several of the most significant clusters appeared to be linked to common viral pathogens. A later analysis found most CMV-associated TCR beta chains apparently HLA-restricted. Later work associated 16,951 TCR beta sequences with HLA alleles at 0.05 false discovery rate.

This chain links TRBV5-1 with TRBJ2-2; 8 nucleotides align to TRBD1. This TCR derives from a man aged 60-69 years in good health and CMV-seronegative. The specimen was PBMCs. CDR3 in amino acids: CASSLEQGVNTGELFF. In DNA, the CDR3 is TGCGCCAGCAGCTTGGAACAGGGGGTTAACACCGGGGAGCTGTTTTTT.